A single sample gave rise to the 18 T cell receptor beta chains below, sequenced in a study of cytomegalovirus exposure and HLA in healthy donors. This table comes from immunoSEQ multiplex PCR, and its TCRdb copy is limited to in-frame clones, with some not included. The sample holds around 70,000 clones; 94% are singletons and the top ten take 1.5% to 2%. The sequencing sample was made of PBMCs. The origin of the receptors is a woman in her late teens or twenties in good health and CMV-seropositive.

This sequence joins TRBV7-2 and TRBJ1-1; D remains ambiguous. There are 13 residues in the CDR3. Germline V gene data show CDR1 as SGHTA and CDR2 as FQGNSA. The V end lost 5 bases, the J end lost 6 bases, and 13 bases lay between the germline ends. CDR3 sequence: CASSTSVSPEAFF. In DNA form, the CDR3 reads TGTGCCAGCAGCACCAGTGTTTCCCCTGAAGCTTTCTTT.

The gene calls are TRBV2 and TRBJ1-6; D unclear. Germline assignment: CDR1 SNHLY and CDR2 FYNNEI. CDR3 length equals 17 residues. The V gene lost 1 base and the J gene lost 3 bases, with 13 bases spanning the gap. CDR3 nucleotide sequence: TGTGCCAGCAGTGAAGAGGACCCCGGGAACTATAATTCACCCCTCCACTTT. Translating it yields CASSEEDPGNYNSPLHF.

V usage is TRBV19 and J usage is TRBJ1-1, with D uncertain. V lost 2 bases and J 1 base, leaving 5 bases between the germline ends. The CDR3 contains 13 residues. Germline V gene data show CDR1 as LNHDA and CDR2 as SQIVND (reference sequence). CDR3 sequence: CASSIFGNTEAFF. The CDR3 region has the DNA TGTGCCAGTAGTATATTCGGGAACACTGAAGCTTTCTTT. Complete variable domain (other parts from reference TRBV19 and TRBJ1-1): DGGITQSPKYLFRKEGQNVTLSCEQNLNHDAMYWYRQDPGQGLRLIYYSQIVNDFQKGDIAEGYSVSREKKESFPLTVTSAQKNPTAFYLCASSIFGNTEAFFGQGTRLTVV.

CDR3 coding DNA: TGCGCCAGCAGCTTACAGGGGGCCGGGAATTCACCCCTCCACTTT. This gives the protein CASSLQGAGNSPLHF. The chain carries TRBV5-1 and TRBJ1-6; 9 bases are a match to TRBD1. CDR1 is SGHRS, CDR2 YFSETQ, per germline. The CDR3 extends over 15 amino acids. The V segment lost 2 bases and the J segment 7 bases; nucleotides outside the gene matches: 4.

The chain links TRBV5-1 to TRBJ1-4, with 7 bases that match TRBD1. This CDR3 spans 15 amino acids. With 4 bases clipped from V and 7 bases from J, the junction kept 10 bases outside the gene matches. Germline loops: CDR1 SGHRS, CDR2 YFSETQ. The CDR3 spells CASSPSGQSREKLFF. The CDR3 coding sequence is TGCGCCAGCAGCCCCTCGGGACAGTCACGTGAAAAACTGTTTTTT. Complete variable domain (other parts from reference TRBV5-1 and TRBJ1-4): KAGVTQTPRYLIKTRGQQVTLSCSPISGHRSVSWYQQTPGQGLQFLFEYFSETQRNKGNFPGRFSGRQFSNSRSEMNVSTLELGDSALYLCASSPSGQSREKLFFGSGTQLSVL.

The chain is built from TRBV6-1 and TRBJ2-3, with TRBD1 matching over 11 bases. The V and J ends lost 4 bases and 3 bases, in that order; junction bases with no gene match: 6. Per the germline V gene, CDR1 is MNHNS and CDR2 is SASEGT. This CDR3 has 16 amino acids. CDR3 protein: CASSVYGDRGTDTQYF. CDR3 DNA: TGTGCCAGCAGTGTGTACGGGGACAGGGGGACAGATACGCAGTATTTT.

This clone has only one observation. Other nucleotide sequences in the sample specify the same CDR3. The chain employs TRBV7-9 and TRBJ2-5; D may be TRBD2 (6 bases). This CDR3 region has 14 residues. Germline loops: CDR1 SEHNR, CDR2 FQNEAQ (reference sequence). Trimming cost V 5 bases and J 2 bases, with 12 bases left between them. The CDR3 here is CASSLAGTQETQYF. The CDR3 bases are TGTGCCAGCAGCCTCGCCGGGACTCAAGAGACCCAGTACTTC.

This chain joins TRBV6-1 and TRBJ1-6; TRBD1 is a possible D gene (6 bases). V lost 6 bases and J 7 bases, leaving 10 bases between the germline ends. The CDR3 covers 13 residues. Germline V gene sequence: CDR1 MNHNS, CDR2 SASEGT. Here the CDR3 reads CASRTGTNSPLHF. The CDR3 DNA reads as TGTGCCAGCAGAACAGGGACGAATTCACCCCTCCACTTT.

The rearrangement uses TRBV19 and TRBJ1-2; 8 nucleotides line up with TRBD1. The CDR3 loop spans 14 amino acids. J lost 4 bases, V lost 5 bases, and 6 bases had no gene match. Germline V gene data show CDR1 as LNHDA and CDR2 as SQIVND (reference sequence). CDR3 sequence: CASSPTGGVYGYTF. The CDR3 bases are TGTGCCAGTAGTCCCACAGGGGGGGTCTATGGCTACACCTTC.

This clone was detected once. The rearrangement uses TRBV2 and TRBJ2-1, with TRBD2 identical over 14 bases. Germline V lookup: CDR1 SNHLY, CDR2 FYNNEI. The CDR3 covers 17 residues. With V trimmed by 4 bases and J by 3 bases, 5 bases remained unmatched. CDR3: CASSASGLAGVYNEQFF. CDR3 nucleotides: TGTGCCAGCAGTGCCTCGGGACTAGCGGGAGTCTACAATGAGCAGTTCTTC. The variable domain in full, with the rest retrieved from reference TRBV2 and TRBJ2-1, is EPEVTQTPSHQVTQMGQEVILRCVPISNHLYFYWYRQILGQKVEFLVSFYNNEISEKSEIFDDQFSVERPDGSNFTLKIRSTKLEDSAMYFCASSASGLAGVYNEQFFGPGTRLTVL.

This clone was counted once. V gene TRBV7-3 combines with J gene TRBJ2-1; 10 nucleotides line up with TRBD2. The length of the CDR3 is 16 residues. Germline lookup yields CDR1 SGHTA and CDR2 FQGTGA. V dropped 2 bases and J dropped 6; count of bases not matched to a gene: 7. The CDR3: CASSLEGLAGVNEQFF. CDR3 nucleotides: TGTGCCAGCAGCTTAGAGGGGCTAGCGGGAGTCAATGAGCAGTTCTTC. The full variable domain, rest sourced from reference TRBV7-3 and TRBJ2-1, is GAGVSQTPSNKVTEKGKYVELRCDPISGHTALYWYRQSLGQGPEFLIYFQGTGAADDSGLPNDRFFAVRPEGSVSTLKIQRTERGDSAVYLCASSLEGLAGVNEQFFGPGTRLTVL.

The chain joins TRBV6-1 to TRBJ2-7, with TRBD2 matching 10 bases. The CDR3 covers 15 residues. Trimming took 6 bases from V and 0 from J; bases not matched to a gene: 5. Germline loops: CDR1 MNHNS, CDR2 SASEGT. The CDR3 sequence: CASRLAGGPSYEQYF. The CDR3 nucleotides are TGTGCCAGCAGGTTAGCGGGAGGCCCCTCCTACGAGCAGTACTTC.

The V gene is TRBV5-6, the J gene TRBJ2-5; 8 bases line up with TRBD2. Germline assignment: CDR1 SGHDT and CDR2 YYEEEE. CDR3 length equals 15 residues. Germline trimming cut 3 bases from V and 7 bases from J; bases unmatched to any gene: 11. The CDR3 DNA reads TGTGCCAGCAGCTCGAGCGGGGGCGGTTGGGGGACCCAGTACTTC. This encodes CASSSSGGGWGTQYF.

The rearrangement joins TRBV15 to TRBJ1-2; no firm D call. The CDR3 runs to 14 residues. Germline V gives CDR1 LNHNV, CDR2 YYDKDF (reference sequence). V lost 1 base and J lost 4, with 10 bases in between. The CDR3 region is CATSRGAGTYGYTF. The CDR3 DNA reads as TGTGCCACCAGCAGAGGTGCAGGAACCTATGGCTACACCTTC.

This chain connects TRBV4-2 to TRBJ2-7; 8 nucleotides match TRBD1. V dropped 3 bases and J dropped 5; count of bases not matched to a gene: 12. Germline V gene sequence: CDR1 LGHNA, CDR2 YNFKEQ. The CDR3 runs to 16 residues. CDR3: CASSQSEGQGANEQYF. CDR3 DNA sequence: TGTGCCAGCAGCCAGTCCGAGGGGCAGGGGGCTAACGAGCAGTACTTC.

V usage is TRBV5-1 and J usage is TRBJ2-2, with 7 bases matching TRBD1. V trimming: 5 bases; J trimming: 6 bases; junction bases outside the gene matches: 7. Germline CDR1 reads SGHRS; CDR2 reads YFSETQ. The CDR3 has 14 residues. CDR3 region: CASSQGQAAGELFF. DNA of the CDR3: TGCGCCAGCAGTCAAGGACAGGCCGCCGGGGAGCTGTTTTTT.

The chain uses TRBV6-1 and TRBJ2-6; the match to TRBD1 covers 7 bases. V gave up 6 bases and J gave up 10 bases; unmatched junction bases: 9. From germline, CDR1 is MNHNS and CDR2 SASEGT. The CDR3 length is 14 residues. The CDR3 DNA is TGTGCCAGCAGCCAGGGGGACACTTATAACGTCCTGACTTTC. Encoded protein: CASSQGDTYNVLTF.

The chain carries TRBV5-8 and TRBJ1-2; D not certain. There are 17 residues in the CDR3. CDR1 and CDR2 from the germline V gene are SGHTS and YDEGEE. Trimming stripped 4 bases from V and 0 bases from J, with 19 bases between. CDR3 in amino acids: CASSGILDKNPNYGYTF. The CDR3 nucleotides are TGTGCCAGCAGCGGGATACTAGATAAGAATCCTAACTATGGCTACACCTTC.